This paragraph covers one T cell receptor beta chain sequence. What it recognizes is unknown. This specimen comes from a study of OX40 agonist ivuxolimab in advanced cancers. Study information: An anti-OX40 (CD134) antibody with agonistic activity, ivuxolimab, was administered to patients. Study-level points and caveats: Some nonresponders also had low normalized T-cell clonal expansion.

Clones were read by immunoSEQ multiplex PCR, and TCRdb kept only the in-frame ones, dropping some. The repertoire holds 65,000 to 75,000 clones, with roughly 90% as singletons. CDR1 is MGHDK and CDR2 is SYGVNS in the germline V gene. The CDR3 spans 13 residues. V trimming: 0 bases; J trimming: 15 bases; junction bases outside the gene matches: 8. The origin of this receptor is an adult with an advanced solid tumor such as melanoma, head and neck, liver or kidney cancer. The sample in question was CD4+ or CD8+ T cells sorted from blood, obtained in a trial of the OX40 agonist ivuxolimab. This chain connects TRBV25-1 to TRBJ2-1; 7 nucleotides line up with TRBD2. The CDR3 is CASSEYLAGVLFF. The DNA for the CDR3 is TGTGCCAGCAGTGAATATTTGGCGGGAGTTCTGTTCTTC.